The present TCR beta chain was sequenced within a study of blood T cell repertoires in COVID-19. Study information: Specimens from acute and convalescent COVID-19 originated in the United States, Italy and Spain.

Method: immunoSEQ multiplex PCR; TCRdb's copy keeps in-frame clones and lacks some. The data show about 87,000 clones, with 65% to 90% seen just once and about 15% held by the top ten. The CDR3 runs 14 residues. A few counts support this clone. The V and J genes are TRBV21-1 and TRBJ2-7; TRBD1, the D gene given by the table, was not confirmed from the DNA. TRBV21-1 is classified as a pseudogene. This sequence was found in a woman of 80 years or more with active or convalescent COVID-19. The sequenced sample consisted of peripheral blood. The CDR3 sequence: CASSKCSGLVEQYF. In nucleotides, the CDR3 is TGTGCCAGCAGCAAATGTTCAGGGTTGGTCGAGCAGTACTTC.